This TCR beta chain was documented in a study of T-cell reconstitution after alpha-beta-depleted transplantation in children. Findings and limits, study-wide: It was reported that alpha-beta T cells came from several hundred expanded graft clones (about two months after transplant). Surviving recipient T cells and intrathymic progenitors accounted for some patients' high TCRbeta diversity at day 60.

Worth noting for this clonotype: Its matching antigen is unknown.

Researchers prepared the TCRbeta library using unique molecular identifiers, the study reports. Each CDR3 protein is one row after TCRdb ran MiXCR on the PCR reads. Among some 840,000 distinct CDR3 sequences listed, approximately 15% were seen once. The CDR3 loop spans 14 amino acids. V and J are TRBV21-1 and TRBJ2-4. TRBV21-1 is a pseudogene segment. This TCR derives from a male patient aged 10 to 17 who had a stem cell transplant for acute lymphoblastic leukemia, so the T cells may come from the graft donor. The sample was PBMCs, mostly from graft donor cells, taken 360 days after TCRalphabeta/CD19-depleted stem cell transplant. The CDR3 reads CASSKSVAKNIQYF. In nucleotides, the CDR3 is TGTGCCAGCAGCAAATCAGTCGCCAAAAACATTCAGTACTTC.